The 8 T cell receptor beta chains below come from one sample, sequenced in a study of T cells expressing NK-cell markers. From the 5' RACE reads, TCRdb lists one entry per CDR3 protein and no DNA. With about 260,000 distinct CDR3 sequences in the sample, the ten largest clones hold roughly 4.2%. Sequenced sample: blood T cells: a sorted CD56 or NKG2C T cell subset, CD4+ or CD8+ T cells, or bulk PBMC T cells (not recorded which). These receptors all stem from a woman aged 18 to 69 in good health.

The chain joins TRBV19 to TRBJ2-5. CDR1 LNHDA and CDR2 SQIVND come from the germline V gene (reference sequence). The CDR3 runs to 12 residues. This CDR3 is CASSIAEETQYF.

The V and J genes are TRBV18 and TRBJ2-5; checking the TCRdb D call of TRBD2 is not possible without DNA. The germline gives CDR1 KGHSH, CDR2 LQKENI. CDR3 size: 13 residues. The CDR3 reads CASSLTGEGTQYF.

V usage is TRBV4-2 and J usage is TRBJ2-6; the TRBD1 assignment by TCRdb is unverifiable without DNA. Germline CDR1 and CDR2: LGHNA and YNFKEQ. The CDR3 has 17 residues. CDR3 residues: CASSQVGGGVGANVLTF.

The chain recombines TRBV18 with TRBJ2-1; TCRdb proposes TRBD1, but this gene call is untestable without DNA. CDR1 and CDR2 (germline): KGHSH, LQKENI. The CDR3 has 15 residues. The CDR3 sequence is CASSGDRVPGNEQFF. The full variable domain, rest sourced from reference TRBV18 and TRBJ2-1, is NAGVMQNPRHLVRRRGQEARLRCSPMKGHSHVYWYRQLPEEGLKFMVYLQKENIIDESGMPKERFSAEFPKEGPSILRIQQVVRGDSAAYFCASSGDRVPGNEQFFGPGTRLTVL.

V is TRBV5-1 and J is TRBJ2-1; TCRdb proposes TRBD2, but this gene call is untestable without DNA. Germline CDR1 and CDR2: SGHRS and YFSETQ. This CDR3 is built from 15 residues. The CDR3 reads CASSHLAGGSNEQFF.

V and J are TRBV5-1 and TRBJ2-1; TCRdb's D gene call, TRBD2, goes unchecked for lack of DNA. The CDR3 has 15 amino acids. In germline, CDR1 is SGHRS, CDR2 YFSETQ. CDR3 sequence: CASSGGIGLYNEQFF.

The gene calls are TRBV12-3 or TRBV12-4 and TRBJ1-5. This CDR3 comprises 14 residues. This CDR3 is CASSPEDGSRPQHF.

The chain is built from TRBV29-1 and TRBJ1-5; TCRdb calls TRBD1, which cannot be checked without DNA. The CDR3 runs to 14 residues. The germline V gene encodes CDR1 SQVTM and CDR2 ANQGSEA. The CDR3 reads CSAKGVKGDQPQHF.